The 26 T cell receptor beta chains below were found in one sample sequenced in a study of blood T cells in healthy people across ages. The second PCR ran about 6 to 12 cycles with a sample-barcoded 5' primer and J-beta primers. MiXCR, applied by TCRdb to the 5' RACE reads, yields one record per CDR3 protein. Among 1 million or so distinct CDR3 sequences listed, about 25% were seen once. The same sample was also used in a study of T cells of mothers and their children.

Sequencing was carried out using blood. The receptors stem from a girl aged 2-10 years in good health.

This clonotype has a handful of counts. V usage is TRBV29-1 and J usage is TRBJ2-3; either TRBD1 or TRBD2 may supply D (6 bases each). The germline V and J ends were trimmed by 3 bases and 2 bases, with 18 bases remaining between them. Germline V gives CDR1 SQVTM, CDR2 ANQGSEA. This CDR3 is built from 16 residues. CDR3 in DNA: TGCAGCGTTGAGGAGGGGGACTCCGCATCCACAGATACGCAGTATTTT. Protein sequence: CSVEEGDSASTDTQYF.

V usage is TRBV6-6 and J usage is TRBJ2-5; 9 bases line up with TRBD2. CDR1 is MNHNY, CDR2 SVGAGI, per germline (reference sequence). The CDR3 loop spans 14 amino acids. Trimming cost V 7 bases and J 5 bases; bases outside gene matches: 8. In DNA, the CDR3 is TGTGCCAGCACTAGCGGGGCGGTCCGGGAGACCCAGTACTTC. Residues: CASTSGAVRETQYF.

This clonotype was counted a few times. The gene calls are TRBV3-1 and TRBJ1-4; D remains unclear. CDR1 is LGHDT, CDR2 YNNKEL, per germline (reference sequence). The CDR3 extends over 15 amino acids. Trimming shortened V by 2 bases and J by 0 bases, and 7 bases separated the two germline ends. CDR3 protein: CASSQSSATNEKLFF. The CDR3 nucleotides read TGTGCCAGCAGCCAATCGTCTGCAACTAATGAAAAACTGTTTTTT.

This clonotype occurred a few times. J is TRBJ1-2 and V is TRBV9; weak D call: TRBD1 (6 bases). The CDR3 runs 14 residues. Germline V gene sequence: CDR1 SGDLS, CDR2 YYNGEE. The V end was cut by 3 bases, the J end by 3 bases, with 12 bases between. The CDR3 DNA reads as TGTGCCAGCAGCGACAGGGATCGGGACTATGGCTACACCTTC. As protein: CASSDRDRDYGYTF.

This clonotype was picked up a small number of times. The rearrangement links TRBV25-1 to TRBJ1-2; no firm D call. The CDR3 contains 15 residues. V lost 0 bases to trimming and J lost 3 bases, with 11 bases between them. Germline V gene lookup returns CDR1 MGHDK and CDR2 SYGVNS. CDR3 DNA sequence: TGTGCCAGCAGTGAATACTTCAGTAGCTACTATGGCTACACCTTC. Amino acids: CASSEYFSSYYGYTF.

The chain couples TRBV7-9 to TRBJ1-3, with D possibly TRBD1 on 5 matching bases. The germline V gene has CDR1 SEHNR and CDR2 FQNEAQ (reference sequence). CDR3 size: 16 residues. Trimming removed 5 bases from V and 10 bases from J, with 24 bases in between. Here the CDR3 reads CASSTSGLGQVGTIYF. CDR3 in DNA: TGTGCCAGCAGCACATCGGGACTGGGGCAGGTCGGGACCATATATTTT.

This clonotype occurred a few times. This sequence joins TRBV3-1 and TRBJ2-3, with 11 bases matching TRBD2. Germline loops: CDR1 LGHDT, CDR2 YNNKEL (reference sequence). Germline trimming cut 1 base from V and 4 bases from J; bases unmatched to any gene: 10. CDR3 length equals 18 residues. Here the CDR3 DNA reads TGTGCCAGCAGCCAAGCTGTAGTATCGGGACTAGCGGCAGATACGCAGTATTTT. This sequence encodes CASSQAVVSGLAADTQYF.

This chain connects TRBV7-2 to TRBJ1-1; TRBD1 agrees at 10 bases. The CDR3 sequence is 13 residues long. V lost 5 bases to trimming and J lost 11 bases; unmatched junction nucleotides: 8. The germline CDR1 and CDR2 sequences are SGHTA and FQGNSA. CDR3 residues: CASSPDRGRWAFF. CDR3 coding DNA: TGTGCCAGCAGCCCCGACAGGGGGCGATGGGCTTTCTTT.

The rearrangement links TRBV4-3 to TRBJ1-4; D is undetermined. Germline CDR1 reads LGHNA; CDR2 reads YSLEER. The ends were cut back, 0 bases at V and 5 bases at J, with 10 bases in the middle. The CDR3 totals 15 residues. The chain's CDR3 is CASSQDESANEKLFF. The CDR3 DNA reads TGCGCCAGCAGCCAAGATGAGTCGGCAAATGAAAAACTGTTTTTT.

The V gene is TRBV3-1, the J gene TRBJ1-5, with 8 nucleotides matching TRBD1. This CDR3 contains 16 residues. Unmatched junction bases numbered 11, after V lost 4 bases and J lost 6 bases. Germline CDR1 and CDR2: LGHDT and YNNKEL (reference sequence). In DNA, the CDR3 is TGTGCCAGCAGCCTCACACCGGACAGGGCGGGTCAGCCCCAGCATTTT. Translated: CASSLTPDRAGQPQHF.

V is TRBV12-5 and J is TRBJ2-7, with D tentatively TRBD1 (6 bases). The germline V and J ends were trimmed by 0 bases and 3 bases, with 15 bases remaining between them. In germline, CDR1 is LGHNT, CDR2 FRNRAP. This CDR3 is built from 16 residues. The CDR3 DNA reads TGTGCTAGTGGTTTGGTACTAGGACAGACCGACTACGAGCAGTACTTC. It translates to CASGLVLGQTDYEQYF.

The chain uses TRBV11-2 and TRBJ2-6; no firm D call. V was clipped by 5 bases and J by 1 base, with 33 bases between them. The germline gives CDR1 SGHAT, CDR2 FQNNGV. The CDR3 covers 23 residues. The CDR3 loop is CASSSRLKSVGRRPVSGANVLTF. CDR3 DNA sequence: TGTGCCAGCAGCAGCCGCTTAAAAAGCGTAGGACGGCGTCCCGTATCTGGGGCCAACGTCCTGACTTTC.

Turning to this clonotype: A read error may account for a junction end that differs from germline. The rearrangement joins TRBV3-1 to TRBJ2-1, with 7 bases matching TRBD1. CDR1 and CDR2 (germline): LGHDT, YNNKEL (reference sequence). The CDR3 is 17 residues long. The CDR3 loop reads CASSQWASGQRNNEQFF. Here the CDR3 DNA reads TGTGCCAGTAGCCAATGGGCTTCGGGACAGAGAAACAATGAGCAGTTCTTC.

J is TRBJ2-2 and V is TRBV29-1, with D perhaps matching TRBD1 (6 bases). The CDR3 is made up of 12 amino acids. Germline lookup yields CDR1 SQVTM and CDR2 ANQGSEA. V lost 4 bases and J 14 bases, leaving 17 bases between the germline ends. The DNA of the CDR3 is TGCAGCGTTGTAGATCGGACAGAGGGCCTGTTTTTT. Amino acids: CSVVDRTEGLFF.

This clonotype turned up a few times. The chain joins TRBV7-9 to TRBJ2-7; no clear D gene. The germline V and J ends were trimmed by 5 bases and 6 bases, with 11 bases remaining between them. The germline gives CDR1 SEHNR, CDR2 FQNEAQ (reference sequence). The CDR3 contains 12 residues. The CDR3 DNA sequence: TGTGCCAGCAGCCAAACCATGGGCGAGCAGTACTTC. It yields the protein CASSQTMGEQYF.

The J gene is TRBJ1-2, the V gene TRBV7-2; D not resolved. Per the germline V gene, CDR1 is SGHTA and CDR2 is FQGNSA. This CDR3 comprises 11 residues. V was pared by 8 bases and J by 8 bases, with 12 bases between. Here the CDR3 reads CASGGYSGYTF. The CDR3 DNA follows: TGTGCCAGCGGTGGGTATAGCGGCTACACCTTC.

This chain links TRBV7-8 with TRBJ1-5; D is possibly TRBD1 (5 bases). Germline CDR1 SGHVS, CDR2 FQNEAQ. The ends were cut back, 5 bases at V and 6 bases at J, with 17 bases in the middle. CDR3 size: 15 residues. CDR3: CASSQSRDLSQPQHF. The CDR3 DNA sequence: TGTGCCAGCAGCCAAAGCCGGGACCTCTCTCAGCCCCAGCATTTT.

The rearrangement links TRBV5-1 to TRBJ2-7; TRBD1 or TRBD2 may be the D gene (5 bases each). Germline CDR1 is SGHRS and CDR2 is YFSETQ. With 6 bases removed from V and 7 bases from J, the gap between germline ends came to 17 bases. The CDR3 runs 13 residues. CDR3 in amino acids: CASKGDSLREQYF. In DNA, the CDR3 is TGCGCCAGCAAGGGAGACAGCCTTCGTGAGCAGTACTTC.

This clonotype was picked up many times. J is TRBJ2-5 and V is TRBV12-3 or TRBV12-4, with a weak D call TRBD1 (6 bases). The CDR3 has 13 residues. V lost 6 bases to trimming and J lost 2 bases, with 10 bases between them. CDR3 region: CASSSGQQETQYF. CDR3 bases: TGTGCCAGCAGCAGTGGACAGCAAGAGACCCAGTACTTC.

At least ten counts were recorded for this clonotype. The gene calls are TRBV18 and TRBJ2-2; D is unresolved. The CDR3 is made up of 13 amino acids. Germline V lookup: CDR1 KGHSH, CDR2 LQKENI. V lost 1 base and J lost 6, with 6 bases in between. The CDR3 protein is CASSPLGPGELFF. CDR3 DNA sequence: TGTGCCAGCTCACCACTGGGCCCCGGGGAGCTGTTTTTT. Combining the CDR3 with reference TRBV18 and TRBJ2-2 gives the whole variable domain NAGVMQNPRHLVRRRGQEARLRCSPMKGHSHVYWYRQLPEEGLKFMVYLQKENIIDESGMPKERFSAEFPKEGPSILRIQQVVRGDSAAYFCASSPLGPGELFFGEGSRLTVL.

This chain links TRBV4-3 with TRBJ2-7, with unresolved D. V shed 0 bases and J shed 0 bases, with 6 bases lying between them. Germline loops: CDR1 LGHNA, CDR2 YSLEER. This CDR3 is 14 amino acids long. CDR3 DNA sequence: TGCGCCAGCAGCCAAGATACCTACTCCTACGAGCAGTACTTC. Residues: CASSQDTYSYEQYF.

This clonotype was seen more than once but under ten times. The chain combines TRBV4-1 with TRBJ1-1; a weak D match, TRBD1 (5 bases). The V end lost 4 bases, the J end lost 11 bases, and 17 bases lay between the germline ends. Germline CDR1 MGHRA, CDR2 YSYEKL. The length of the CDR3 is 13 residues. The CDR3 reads CASSPSAGFEAFF. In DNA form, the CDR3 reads TGCGCCAGCAGCCCCAGTGCAGGGTTTGAGGCTTTCTTT.

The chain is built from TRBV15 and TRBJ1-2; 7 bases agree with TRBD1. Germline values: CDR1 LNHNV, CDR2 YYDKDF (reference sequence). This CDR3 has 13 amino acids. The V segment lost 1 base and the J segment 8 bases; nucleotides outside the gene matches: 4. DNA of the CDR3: TGTGCCACCAGCAGAGGACAGGGTAGGGGCTACACCTTC. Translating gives CATSRGQGRGYTF.

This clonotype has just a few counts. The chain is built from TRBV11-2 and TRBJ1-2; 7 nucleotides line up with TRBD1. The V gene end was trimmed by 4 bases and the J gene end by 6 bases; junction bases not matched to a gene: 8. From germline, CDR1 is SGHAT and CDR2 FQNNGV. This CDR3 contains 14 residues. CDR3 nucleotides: TGTGCCAGCAGCTCTACCACCGACAGGGATGGCTACACCTTC. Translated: CASSSTTDRDGYTF.

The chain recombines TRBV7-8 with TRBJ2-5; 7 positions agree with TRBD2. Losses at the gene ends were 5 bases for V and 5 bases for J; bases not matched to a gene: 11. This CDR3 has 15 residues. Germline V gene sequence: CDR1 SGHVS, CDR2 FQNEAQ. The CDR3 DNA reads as TGTGCCAGCAGCCCCACGGGAAGGGAGGGGGAGACCCAGTACTTC. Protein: CASSPTGREGETQYF.

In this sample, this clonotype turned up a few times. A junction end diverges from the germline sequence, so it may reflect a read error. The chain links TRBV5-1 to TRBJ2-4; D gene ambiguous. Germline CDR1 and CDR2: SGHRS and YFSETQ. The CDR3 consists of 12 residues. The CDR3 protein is CASSLEGSDHDF. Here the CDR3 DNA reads TGCGCCAGCAGCTTGGAAGGGTCCGATCATGACTTC. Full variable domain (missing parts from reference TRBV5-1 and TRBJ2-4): KAGVTQTPRYLIKTRGQQVTLSCSPISGHRSVSWYQQTPGQGLQFLFEYFSETQRNKGNFPGRFSGRQFSNSRSEMNVSTLELGDSALYLCASSLEGSDHDFGAGTRLSVL.